This T cell receptor (beta chain) appears in the sequencing data of a study of T cells after yellow fever vaccination. Findings and caveats of the study: Abundant clonotypes from the bulk population could have been carried over as contaminants into FACS-sorted repertoires.

Each CDR3 protein is one row after TCRdb ran MiXCR on the 5' RACE reads. The table includes about 320,000 distinct CDR3 sequences, around 10% detected once. For this clonotype: No antigen is known for it.

Germline CDR1 LGHNA, CDR2 YSLEER. V lost 5 bases and J lost 3; bases outside the gene matches: 6. The CDR3 length is 14 residues. The gene calls are TRBV4-3 and TRBJ1-1, with 7 bases that match TRBD1. The sequences come from CD4+ T cells sorted from PBMCs, collected 45 days after the yellow fever booster vaccination. The sequence came from a young man who received the YFV17D yellow fever vaccine. The CDR3 coding sequence is TGCGCCAGCAGCGGCGGACAGGTCTACACTGAAGCTTTCTTT. Its protein is CASSGGQVYTEAFF.